These 31 T cell receptor beta chains came from one sample sequenced in a study of CD8 T cells in ankylosing spondylitis. General study points: A TCR beta motif of seven or eight highly homologous variants appeared characteristic of ankylosing spondylitis blood.

TCRdb used MiXCR to reprocess the 5' RACE reads, holding one entry per CDR3 protein. This sample carries a few hundred thousand distinct CDR3 sequences, 6.5% to 10% of them seen once, and the ten largest clones take roughly 15%. Their antigens remain unidentified. Sequencing was performed on blood, either unsorted or a sorted T cell fraction (not recorded which). These receptors were collected from a male donor with ankylosing spondylitis.

Only a few counts were recorded for this clonotype. This chain uses TRBV20-1 with TRBJ2-7, with 7 bases that match TRBD2. The CDR3 consists of 13 residues. V shed 3 bases, J shed 0 bases, and the junction held 2 bases outside the gene matches. CDR1 and CDR2 (germline): DFQATT, SNEGSKA (reference sequence). The DNA for the CDR3 is TGCAGTGCTAGCAGCGGGGCCTCCTACGAGCAGTACTTC. Translating it yields CSASSGASYEQYF.

The CDR3 loop reads CASSQVENNYGYTF. For the CDR3, the DNA is TGCGCCAGCAGCCAAGTGGAGAATAACTATGGCTACACCTTC. The V and J genes are TRBV4-1 and TRBJ1-2; D unclear. The CDR3 is 14 residues long. V was shortened by 1 base and J by 1 base, with 7 bases between the two germline ends. Per germline, CDR1 MGHRA and CDR2 YSYEKL.

This clonotype was detected only a few times. The CDR3 reads CAPEYGANVLTF. The CDR3 coding sequence is TGTGCCCCCGAGTATGGGGCCAACGTCCTGACTTTC. The chain is built from TRBV9 and TRBJ2-6; D call uncertain. The CDR3 spans 12 residues. Germline V lookup: CDR1 SGDLS, CDR2 YYNGEE. V lost 10 bases to trimming and J lost 3 bases, with 8 bases between them. The whole variable domain, remainder taken from reference TRBV9 and TRBJ2-6, is DSGVTQTPKHLITATGQRVTLRCSPRSGDLSVYWYQQSLDQGLQFLIQYYNGEERAKGNILERFSAQQFPDLHSELNLSSLELGDSALYFCAPEYGANVLTFGAGSRLTVL.

This clonotype came up a few times. The V gene is TRBV10-3, the J gene TRBJ2-3, with 8 bases aligning to TRBD2. Germline loops: CDR1 ENHRY, CDR2 SYGVKD. The CDR3 totals 15 residues. The J segment lost 5 bases and the V segment lost 4 bases, leaving 8 bases of the junction unmatched. The CDR3 DNA reads TGTGCCATCAGTGCGGAAGCGGGAGCCCAAGATACGCAGTATTTT. Translating gives CAISAEAGAQDTQYF.

In this sample, this clonotype turned up many times. The chain couples TRBV29-1 to TRBJ2-7; D unclear. CDR1 SQVTM and CDR2 ANQGSEA come from the germline V gene. V lost 0 bases and J 0 bases, leaving 9 bases between the germline ends. There are 14 residues in the CDR3. CDR3 in amino acids: CSVEEDGSSYEQYF. The CDR3 bases are TGCAGCGTTGAAGAGGACGGAAGCTCCTACGAGCAGTACTTC.

The table lists this clonotype with a few counts. The J gene is TRBJ2-7, the V gene TRBV28, with D unresolved. Germline CDR1 and CDR2: MDHEN and SYDVKM. The CDR3 is 13 amino acids. V was shortened by 3 bases and J by 1 base, with 7 bases between the two germline ends. The CDR3 bases are TGTGCCAGCAGTTTCGATCCTTCCTACGAGCAGTACTTC. Translated, it gives CASSFDPSYEQYF.

This clonotype has a handful of counts. The J gene is TRBJ2-1, the V gene TRBV18, with TRBD1 matching over 7 bases. CDR1 and CDR2 (germline): KGHSH, LQKENI. The CDR3 is 15 amino acids. The ends lost 3 bases at V and 8 bases at J; junction bases unmatched: 10. CDR3 residues: CASSPRQGRIDEQFF. The CDR3 nucleotides are TGTGCCAGCTCACCGAGACAGGGAAGGATCGATGAGCAGTTCTTC. Full variable domain (outside the CDR3, taken from reference TRBV18 and TRBJ2-1): NAGVMQNPRHLVRRRGQEARLRCSPMKGHSHVYWYRQLPEEGLKFMVYLQKENIIDESGMPKERFSAEFPKEGPSILRIQQVVRGDSAAYFCASSPRQGRIDEQFFGPGTRLTVL.

This clonotype has a count of ten or more. The rearrangement joins TRBV7-2 to TRBJ2-1; 7 bases are shared with TRBD2. The germline gives CDR1 SGHTA, CDR2 FQGNSA. The CDR3 runs to 15 residues. Trimming took 2 bases from V and 6 from J; bases not matched to a gene: 7. The CDR3 loop is CASSLSSGGFNEQFF. The CDR3 nucleotides are TGTGCCAGCAGCTTATCTTCGGGGGGTTTCAATGAGCAGTTCTTC. Based on the CDR3 plus reference TRBV7-2 and TRBJ2-1, the full variable domain is GAGVSQSPSNKVTEKGKDVELRCDPISGHTALYWYRQSLGQGLEFLIYFQGNSAPDKSGLPSDRFSAERTGGSVSTLTIQRTQQEDSAVYLCASSLSSGGFNEQFFGPGTRLTVL.

In its sample, this clonotype was seen many times. The chain uses TRBV27 and TRBJ2-7; 10 bases match TRBD1. The CDR3 length is 13 residues. Germline CDR1 MNHEY, CDR2 SMNVEV (reference sequence). J lost 11 bases, V lost 7 bases, and 11 bases had no gene match. The CDR3 here is CASTGTGEIVEYF. The CDR3 DNA reads TGTGCCAGCACCGGGACAGGGGAGATCGTGGAGTACTTC.

This clonotype was seen only a few times. The chain has TRBV13 and TRBJ1-2, with a tentative D call TRBD1 (6 bases). Looked up from germline, CDR1 is PRHDT and CDR2 is FYEKMQ (reference sequence). The CDR3 runs 15 residues. Trimming removed 5 bases from V and 5 bases from J, with 18 bases in between. This CDR3 is CASSKDRGTLYGYTF. Written as DNA, the CDR3 is TGTGCCAGCAGCAAGGACAGAGGGACGCTTTATGGCTACACCTTC.

This clonotype was counted between two and nine times. The chain has TRBV19 and TRBJ2-1; 15 nucleotides agree with TRBD2. The CDR3 is 18 residues long. CDR1 and CDR2 (germline): LNHDA, SQIVND (reference sequence). Unmatched junction bases numbered 16, after V lost 9 bases and J lost 7 bases. This chain's CDR3 is CASSGLAGGGPFWNEQFF. The CDR3 DNA reads TGTGCCAGCTCGGGACTAGCGGGAGGCGGACCTTTTTGGAATGAGCAGTTCTTC.

The rearrangement joins TRBV9 to TRBJ2-7; 10 bases align to TRBD2. Trimming took 0 bases from V and 6 from J; bases not matched to a gene: 9. The length of the CDR3 is 16 residues. The germline V gene encodes CDR1 SGDLS and CDR2 YYNGEE. The DNA for the CDR3 is TGTGCCAGCAGCGTAGCTGGGTCTAGCGGGGGTTTCGAGCAGTACTTC. Translated, it gives CASSVAGSSGGFEQYF.

The chain combines TRBV5-1 with TRBJ2-2; D may be TRBD2 (6 bases). Per the germline V gene, CDR1 is SGHRS and CDR2 is YFSETQ. The CDR3 is 16 residues long. Trimming left V 0 bases short and J 5 bases short, with 14 bases between. CDR3 DNA sequence: TGCGCCAGCAGCTTGGTCCTACGGAGGGAAACCGGGGAGCTGTTTTTT. Its protein product is CASSLVLRRETGELFF.

This clonotype has a count of ten or more. The chain links TRBV20-1 to TRBJ2-3, with D hard to call. This CDR3 has 15 amino acids. V was trimmed by 3 bases and J by 0 bases, leaving 13 bases between them. Germline V gene data show CDR1 as DFQATT and CDR2 as SNEGSKA (reference sequence). The CDR3 reads CSASDSRSSTDTQYF. The DNA of the CDR3 is TGCAGTGCTAGCGATTCAAGGAGTAGCACAGATACGCAGTATTTT.

The CDR3 reads CSAYLNTEAFF. As DNA, the CDR3 is TGCAGTGCTTATCTCAACACTGAAGCTTTCTTT. The chain is built from TRBV20-1 and TRBJ1-1; D is undetermined. This CDR3 is built from 11 residues. Germline-derived CDR1 and CDR2 are DFQATT and SNEGSKA (reference sequence). The V and J ends lost 5 bases and 2 bases respectively, with 6 bases between them.

This clonotype occurred many times. The CDR3 loop reads CASSLGLAGDTDTQYF. The CDR3 nucleotides read TGCGCCAGCAGCCTGGGACTAGCGGGGGACACAGATACGCAGTATTTT. J is TRBJ2-3 and V is TRBV5-1, with 14 bases fitting TRBD2. Germline trimming cut 4 bases from V and 2 bases from J; bases unmatched to any gene: 3. This CDR3 comprises 16 residues. Germline CDR1 SGHRS, CDR2 YFSETQ. The entire variable domain, with the rest obtained from reference TRBV5-1 and TRBJ2-3, is as follows: KAGVTQTPRYLIKTRGQQVTLSCSPISGHRSVSWYQQTPGQGLQFLFEYFSETQRNKGNFPGRFSGRQFSNSRSEMNVSTLELGDSALYLCASSLGLAGDTDTQYFGPGTRLTVL.

The chain carries TRBV28 and TRBJ1-1; D is uncertain. The CDR3 covers 15 residues. Germline V gene sequence: CDR1 MDHEN, CDR2 SYDVKM. V lost 5 bases and J lost 0, with 13 bases in between. The CDR3 coding sequence is TGTGCCAGCAGTCTAGGACGGGGTCTGAACACTGAAGCTTTCTTT. Encoded protein: CASSLGRGLNTEAFF. The complete variable domain, with remaining parts taken from reference TRBV28 and TRBJ1-1, reads DVKVTQSSRYLVKRTGEKVFLECVQDMDHENMFWYRQDPGLGLRLIYFSYDVKMKEKGDIPEGYSVSREKKERFSLILESASTNQTSMYLCASSLGRGLNTEAFFGQGTRLTVV.

The table lists this clonotype with a few counts. V gene TRBV29-1 combines with J gene TRBJ2-1; 10 positions agree with TRBD2. V shed 6 bases and J 9 bases; nucleotides not matched to a gene: 17. Germline CDR1 SQVTM, CDR2 ANQGSEA. CDR3 length: 16 amino acids. CDR3 in DNA: TGCAGCGTCCGGGCCGGACTAGCGGAGCCTAGGGGTGAGCAGTTCTTC. This codes for CSVRAGLAEPRGEQFF.

At least ten counts were recorded for this clonotype. The chain has TRBV24-1 and TRBJ2-1; TRBD1 or TRBD2 may be the D gene (6 bases each). V was clipped by 3 bases and J by 9 bases, with 14 bases between them. Per germline, CDR1 KGHDR and CDR2 SFDVKD. CDR3 length equals 14 residues. This CDR3 is CATSDKGGIGEQFF. The CDR3 nucleotides read TGTGCCACCAGTGATAAGGGGGGCATCGGTGAGCAGTTCTTC.

This clonotype has ten or more counts. The V call is TRBV29-1, the J call TRBJ2-1; 14 nucleotides line up with TRBD2. CDR3 length equals 14 residues. Germline V CDR1 and CDR2: SQVTM, ANQGSEA. The V segment lost 7 bases and the J segment 9 bases; nucleotides outside the gene matches: 8. The CDR3 here is CSAITGLAGGEQFF. In DNA form, the CDR3 reads TGCAGCGCGATAACCGGACTAGCGGGAGGTGAGCAGTTCTTC.

Note on this clonotype: At one boundary the junction diverges from the germline segment, which might be a read error. The chain couples TRBV29-1 to TRBJ2-7; 8 positions agree with TRBD1. This CDR3 is 11 amino acids long. Germline V gene sequence: CDR1 SQVTM, CDR2 ANQGSEA. CDR3 in amino acids: CSIGSGGAMDF. The CDR3 DNA reads as TGCAGCATAGGGTCAGGGGGCGCGATGGACTTC.

This clonotype has a count of ten or more. This chain links TRBV5-1 with TRBJ2-3, with TRBD2 matching 9 bases. CDR3 length equals 16 residues. Per germline, CDR1 SGHRS and CDR2 YFSETQ. Germline trimming cut 4 bases from V and 2 bases from J; bases unmatched to any gene: 8. For the CDR3, the DNA is TGCGCCAGCAGCCATCGGGTAGCGGGGGACACAGATACGCAGTATTTT. Protein product: CASSHRVAGDTDTQYF.

This clonotype has a handful of counts. This rearrangement joins TRBV7-9 to TRBJ2-7, with D hard to call. The ends were cut back, 2 bases at V and 0 bases at J, with 8 bases in the middle. The CDR3 has 14 residues. Germline V CDR1 and CDR2: SEHNR, FQNEAQ (reference sequence). Here the CDR3 reads CASSLMADSYEQYF. The DNA for the CDR3 is TGTGCCAGCAGCTTAATGGCCGACTCCTACGAGCAGTACTTC.

The table lists this clonotype with a few counts. The CDR3 spells CASSWRDRDGETQYF. For the CDR3, the DNA is TGTGCCAGCAGTTGGCGGGACAGGGATGGAGAGACCCAGTACTTC. The chain recombines TRBV12-3 or TRBV12-4 with TRBJ2-5, with 9 bases that match TRBD1. Trimming at V came to 4 bases and at J to 4 bases, leaving 7 bases not matched to a gene. The CDR3 spans 15 residues.

This clonotype was seen at least ten times. The chain has TRBV4-3 and TRBJ1-4; TRBD1 agrees at 8 bases. Losses at the gene ends were 0 bases for V and 8 bases for J; bases not matched to a gene: 8. The CDR3 covers 16 residues. Germline values: CDR1 LGHNA, CDR2 YSLEER. CDR3 in amino acids: CASSQDLTGGREKLFF. CDR3 nucleotide sequence: TGCGCCAGCAGCCAAGATCTAACAGGGGGACGAGAAAAACTGTTTTTT.

The sample holds many counts of this clonotype. This rearrangement joins TRBV20-1 to TRBJ2-3; 10 bases fit TRBD2. V trimming: 1 base; J trimming: 5 bases; junction bases outside the gene matches: 6. This CDR3 spans 15 amino acids. Per germline, CDR1 DFQATT and CDR2 SNEGSKA (reference sequence). In DNA form, the CDR3 reads TGCAGTGCTAGAGGGACTAGCGGAATCAAAGATACGCAGTATTTT. This gives the protein CSARGTSGIKDTQYF.

CDR3 loop: CASSSLTSGSLETQYF. The CDR3 DNA is TGTGCCAGCAGTTCCCTGACTAGCGGGAGCCTAGAGACCCAGTACTTC. The chain employs TRBV27 and TRBJ2-5, with 12 bases that match TRBD2. The CDR3 loop spans 16 amino acids. Trimming removed 4 bases from V and 4 bases from J; junction bases left unmatched: 7. From germline, CDR1 is MNHEY and CDR2 SMNVEV (reference sequence).

To note about this clonotype: The missing conserved phenylalanine or tryptophan at the end of this CDR3 makes a read error likely. This chain uses TRBV19 with TRBJ2-5; no reliable D call. The CDR3 has 13 residues. Germline V gives CDR1 LNHDA, CDR2 SQIVND (reference sequence). Trimming took off 1 base at V and 4 bases at J, with 7 bases between the two ends. Here the CDR3 reads CASSIATGETQYL. CDR3 DNA: TGTGCCAGTAGTATAGCCACGGGAGAGACCCAGTACTTA.

This clonotype was observed a few times. The chain uses TRBV9 and TRBJ2-2, with D maybe TRBD2 (6 bases). Trimming removed 2 bases at V and 5 bases at J, with 13 bases between. This CDR3 has 15 residues. CDR1 SGDLS and CDR2 YYNGEE come from the germline V gene. The chain's CDR3 is CASSVGGRGTGELFF. The CDR3 DNA reads TGTGCCAGCAGCGTGGGAGGCCGGGGGACCGGGGAGCTGTTTTTT.

The chain has TRBV29-1 and TRBJ2-1, with D perhaps TRBD2 (6 bases). Deletions cut 3 bases from V and 3 bases from J, with 12 bases between. The CDR3 totals 14 residues. In germline, CDR1 is SQVTM, CDR2 ANQGSEA. Here the CDR3 reads CSVDLAGFYNEQFF. In nucleotides, the CDR3 is TGCAGCGTTGACCTCGCGGGGTTCTACAATGAGCAGTTCTTC.

The chain carries TRBV6-2 or TRBV6-3 and TRBJ1-2, with a tentative D call TRBD1 (5 bases). Trimming removed 7 bases at V and 7 bases at J, with 16 bases between. Germline CDR1 reads MNHEY; CDR2 reads SVGEGT. This CDR3 region has 13 residues. CDR3 DNA sequence: TGTGCCAGCAACTCAGCAGGGCACCCTGGCTACACCTTC. Amino acids: CASNSAGHPGYTF.